Shown below are 3 T cell receptor beta chains from a single sample sequenced in a study of early T cells in non-severe SARS-CoV-2 infection. TCRdb processed the 5' RACE reads anew with MiXCR; each CDR3 protein has one entry. The table lists tens of thousands of distinct CDR3 sequences, over 4% of them singletons. The specimen was whole blood. The receptors come from an adult who was a healthcare worker with PCR-confirmed SARS-CoV-2 infection or an uninfected control (not recorded which).

This clonotype was recorded a few times. The V and J genes are TRBV6-2 or TRBV6-3 and TRBJ2-7; no definite D call. CDR1 and CDR2 from the germline V gene are MNHEY and SVGEGT. The CDR3 spans 17 residues. V lost 7 bases and J 4 bases, leaving 26 bases between the germline ends. The CDR3 DNA sequence: TGTGCCAGCACCCCTCCCACTCGTCGGGTGATAGTTTACGAGCAGTACTTC. This translates into CASTPPTRRVIVYEQYF.

V is TRBV7-9 and J is TRBJ2-3; 7 bases are a match to TRBD1. The length of the CDR3 is 15 residues. The V gene end was trimmed by 5 bases and the J gene end by 2 bases; junction bases not matched to a gene: 7. The germline V gene has CDR1 SEHNR and CDR2 FQNEAQ (reference sequence). As DNA, the CDR3 is TGTGCCAGCAGCCGAGGTCAGGGGGACACAGATACGCAGTATTTT. This sequence encodes CASSRGQGDTDTQYF.

The table lists this clonotype with many counts. The chain is built from TRBV29-1 and TRBJ2-5; TRBD2 aligns across 9 bases. With V trimmed by 6 bases and J by 2 bases, 7 bases remained unmatched. In germline, CDR1 is SQVTM, CDR2 ANQGSEA. The CDR3 spans 14 residues. CDR3 region: CSVGKTSGQETQYF. CDR3 coding DNA: TGCAGCGTCGGTAAGACTAGCGGACAAGAGACCCAGTACTTC.